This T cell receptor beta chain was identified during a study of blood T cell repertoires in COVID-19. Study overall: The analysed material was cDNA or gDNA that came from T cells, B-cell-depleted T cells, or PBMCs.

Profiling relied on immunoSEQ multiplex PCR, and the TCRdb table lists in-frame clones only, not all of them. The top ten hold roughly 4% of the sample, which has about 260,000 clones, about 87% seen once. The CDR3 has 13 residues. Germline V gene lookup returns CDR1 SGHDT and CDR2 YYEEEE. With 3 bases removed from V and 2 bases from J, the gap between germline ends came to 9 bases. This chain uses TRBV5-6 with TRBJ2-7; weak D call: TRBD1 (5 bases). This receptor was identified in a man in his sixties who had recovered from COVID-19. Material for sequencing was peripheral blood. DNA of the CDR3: TGTGCCAGCAGCTGGACACTTACCTACGAGCAGTACTTC. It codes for CASSWTLTYEQYF.